This T cell receptor beta chain emerged from a study of a mutant IDH1 vaccine in newly diagnosed glioma. Study at large: Vaccination was launched 4-6 weeks after radiotherapy alone, or with temozolomide cycles. Study-level results: There seemed to be no relation between pseudoprogression and changes in top peripheral T cell clonotypes.

The CDR3 totals 13 residues. The V gene's germline CDR1 is KGHSH and CDR2 LQKENI. V was trimmed by 5 bases and J by 2 bases, leaving 9 bases between them. Method: immunoSEQ multiplex PCR; TCRdb's copy keeps in-frame clones and lacks some. The sample holds tens of thousands of clones, more than 70% seen once. Comments on this clone: Its antigen is unidentified.

Time point of the sample: week 35, safety follow-up. Topical imiquimod accompanied each vaccine dose, which consisted of 300 ug of mutant IDH1 20-mer peptide. This material consisted of PBMCs, taken from a glioma patient whose treatment included an IDH1 peptide vaccine. The chain joins TRBV18 to TRBJ1-1; D is uncertain. The receptor comes from a woman in her 40s with glioma. CDR3 coding DNA: TGTGCCAGCTCAGCCGGGCTTAACACTGAAGCTTTCTTT. Protein: CASSAGLNTEAFF.